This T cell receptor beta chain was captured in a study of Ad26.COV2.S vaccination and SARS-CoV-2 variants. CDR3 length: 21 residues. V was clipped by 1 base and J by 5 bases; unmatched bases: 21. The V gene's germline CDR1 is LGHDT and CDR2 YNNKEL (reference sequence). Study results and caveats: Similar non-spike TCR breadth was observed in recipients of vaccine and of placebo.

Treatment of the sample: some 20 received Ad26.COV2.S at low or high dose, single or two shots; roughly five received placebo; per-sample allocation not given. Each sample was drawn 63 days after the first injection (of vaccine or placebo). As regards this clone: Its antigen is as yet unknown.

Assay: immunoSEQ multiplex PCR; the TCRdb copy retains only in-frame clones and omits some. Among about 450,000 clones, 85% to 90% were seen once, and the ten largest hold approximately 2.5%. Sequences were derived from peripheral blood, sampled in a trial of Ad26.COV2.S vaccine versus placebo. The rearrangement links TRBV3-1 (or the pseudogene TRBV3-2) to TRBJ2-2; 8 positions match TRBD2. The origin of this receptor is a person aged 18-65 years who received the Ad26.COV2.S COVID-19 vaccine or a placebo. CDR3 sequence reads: CASSQVALASGRAGVTGELFF. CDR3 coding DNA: TGTGCCAGCAGCCAAGTGGCCTTAGCGTCGGGTCGAGCGGGGGTGACCGGGGAGCTGTTTTTT.